Below, 10 T cell receptor beta chains from the same sample are listed, as sequenced in a study of T cells after yellow fever vaccination. A single record per CDR3 protein comes from TCRdb applying MiXCR to the 5' RACE reads. The sample lists some 550,000 distinct CDR3 sequences; 15% to 20% were seen once. Sequencing was performed on PBMCs, taken 15 days after the yellow fever booster vaccination. All receptors come from a man aged 25-45 years who received the YFV17D yellow fever vaccine.

This clonotype showed up just a few times. The chain is built from TRBV3-1 and TRBJ2-7; 9 bases are a match to TRBD2. The V gene's germline CDR1 is LGHDT and CDR2 YNNKEL (reference sequence). The V and J ends lost 1 base and 4 bases, in that order; junction bases with no gene match: 8. This CDR3 is 16 amino acids long. CDR3: CASSQGNGGGEYEQYF. In DNA form, the CDR3 reads TGTGCCAGCAGCCAAGGAAATGGCGGGGGGGAATACGAGCAGTACTTC.

This clonotype was seen a few times. V usage is TRBV20-1 and J usage is TRBJ1-1; TRBD1 is a possible D gene (5 bases). Germline CDR1 is DFQATT and CDR2 is SNEGSKA (reference sequence). V gave up 0 bases and J gave up 1 base, with 15 bases separating them. This CDR3 contains 16 residues. CDR3 in amino acids: CSARDARGRGNTEAFF. CDR3 sequence (DNA): TGCAGTGCTAGAGATGCCCGGGGACGGGGGAACACTGAAGCTTTCTTT.

This clonotype was picked up a small number of times. The chain has TRBV28 and TRBJ2-7, with TRBD2 as a possible D gene (6 bases). From germline, CDR1 is MDHEN and CDR2 SYDVKM. The ends were cut back, 4 bases at V and 5 bases at J, with 12 bases in the middle. This CDR3 region has 13 residues. As DNA, the CDR3 is TGTGCCAGCAGTTGGAGGGGAGCGAACGAGCAGTACTTC. Translation gives CASSWRGANEQYF.

A few counts support this clonotype. The chain has TRBV9 and TRBJ2-1; D is unclear. This CDR3 spans 14 amino acids. Germline assignment: CDR1 SGDLS and CDR2 YYNGEE. V was shortened by 3 bases and J by 11 bases, with 18 bases between the two germline ends. CDR3 bases: TGTGCCAGCAGCGGACCGCGGAGCCCCGGTCAGCAGTTCTTC. It encodes CASSGPRSPGQQFF. Full variable domain (remainder filled in from reference TRBV9 and TRBJ2-1): DSGVTQTPKHLITATGQRVTLRCSPRSGDLSVYWYQQSLDQGLQFLIQYYNGEERAKGNILERFSAQQFPDLHSELNLSSLELGDSALYFCASSGPRSPGQQFFGPGTRLTVL.

The J gene is TRBJ2-1, the V gene TRBV4-3; D gene uncertain. Trimming took 0 bases from V and 0 from J, leaving 9 bases between them. Germline CDR1 reads LGHNA; CDR2 reads YSLEER. The CDR3 extends over 16 amino acids. CDR3 sequence (DNA): TGCGCCAGCAGCCAAGACCGGATCACCTCCTACAATGAGCAGTTCTTC. Its protein product is CASSQDRITSYNEQFF.

The rearrangement joins TRBV5-4 to TRBJ2-1; 12 positions agree with TRBD2. There are 16 residues in the CDR3. Germline V gene data show CDR1 as SGHNT and CDR2 as YYREEE (reference sequence). Trimming cost V 3 bases and J 8 bases; bases outside gene matches: 9. The CDR3 loop is CASSSPTSGRYDEQFF. The CDR3 DNA is TGTGCCAGCAGCTCCCCAACTAGCGGGAGGTACGATGAGCAGTTCTTC.

This clonotype was counted only a few times. The V gene is TRBV27, the J gene TRBJ1-2; 8 nucleotides agree with TRBD1. CDR3 size: 13 residues. The V gene's germline CDR1 is MNHEY and CDR2 SMNVEV (reference sequence). V lost 4 bases and J lost 7; bases outside the gene matches: 5. The CDR3 is CASSSQGAPGYTF. CDR3 bases: TGTGCCAGCAGTTCCCAGGGGGCGCCTGGCTACACCTTC.

This clonotype came up a few times. The chain links TRBV29-1 to TRBJ2-3; tentative D call: TRBD1 (6 bases). This CDR3 contains 15 residues. The V end was cut by 7 bases, the J end by 0 bases, with 17 bases between. In germline, CDR1 is SQVTM, CDR2 ANQGSEA. Here the CDR3 reads CSEGNTGSSTDTQYF. In DNA, the CDR3 is TGCAGCGAAGGAAACACAGGGTCCAGCACAGATACGCAGTATTTT.

This clonotype was detected a few times. The chain has TRBV5-5 and TRBJ2-7, with D possibly matching TRBD2 (6 bases). CDR3 length: 15 amino acids. The germline V gene has CDR1 SGHKS and CDR2 YYEKEE (reference sequence). V was shortened by 0 bases and J by 2 bases, with 12 bases between the two germline ends. This CDR3 is CASSLDAGRPYEQYF. CDR3 DNA: TGTGCCAGCAGCTTGGATGCGGGACGGCCCTACGAGCAGTACTTC.

This clonotype was detected a few times. J is TRBJ1-6 and V is TRBV7-2; no clear D. Trimming shortened V by 5 bases and J by 6 bases, and 17 bases separated the two germline ends. Germline V gene lookup returns CDR1 SGHTA and CDR2 FQGNSA. The CDR3 is 16 residues long. The DNA of the CDR3 is TGTGCCAGCAGCCCCGGGAGGAAAAGTACTAATTCACCCCTCCACTTT. It specifies CASSPGRKSTNSPLHF.